This T cell receptor beta chain was recovered during a study of cytomegalovirus exposure and HLA in healthy donors. The study, taken as a whole, reports: Using the classifier, cytomegalovirus status was reportedly diagnosed with high specificity and sensitivity. A further, later analysis showed that HLA-associated TCR beta chains (compared with equally common others) were more clonally expanded. Most TCRs appeared rarely, but some public TCRs recurred in many donors.

Primers for the PCR totalled 60 Vbeta and 13 Jbeta. The data were produced by immunoSEQ multiplex PCR, yet TCRdb's version contains in-frame clones alone and is incomplete. The table has roughly 100,000 clones, approximately 80% seen once. The CDR3 loop spans 15 amino acids. Germline V gene lookup returns CDR1 MDHEN and CDR2 SYDVKM. Deletions cut 5 bases from V and 8 bases from J, with 21 bases between. This clone showed up just once. The antigen remains undetermined. This chain uses TRBV28 with TRBJ1-2; maybe TRBD1 (5 bases). This clonotype originated in a male donor in good health and CMV-seronegative. The sample comprised PBMCs. CDR3 sequence reads: CASSNIGVVTGGYTF. The CDR3 region has the DNA TGTGCCAGCAGTAATATAGGGGTAGTCACTGGAGGCTACACCTTC.